This TCR beta chain was found in a study of OX40 agonist ivuxolimab in advanced cancers. Generated by immunoSEQ multiplex PCR, the TCRdb table keeps only in-frame clones and is missing some. Seen here are around 60,000 clones, 75% to 90% observed once, and the top ten hold 12%. Trimming at V came to 4 bases and at J to 3 bases, leaving 18 bases not matched to a gene. The CDR3 loop spans 18 amino acids. Germline lookup yields CDR1 SGHRS and CDR2 YFSETQ. The clonotype comes from an adult with an advanced solid tumor such as melanoma, head and neck, liver or kidney cancer. The sequenced sample was CD4+ or CD8+ T cells sorted from blood, obtained in a trial of the OX40 agonist ivuxolimab. The V gene is TRBV5-1, the J gene TRBJ2-7, with 8 bases lining up with TRBD1. The CDR3 loop is CASSGVSPRDRTIYEQYF. The CDR3 coding sequence is TGCGCCAGCAGCGGAGTTTCCCCCCGGGACAGGACGATCTACGAGCAGTACTTC.